The 5 T cell receptor beta chains in this list originate from one sample, sequenced in a study of graft-versus-host responses after intestinal transplantation. Their target antigens are unknown. Clones were read by immunoSEQ multiplex PCR, and TCRdb kept only the in-frame ones, dropping some. The sample contains approximately 100,000 clones, about 90% of which appear only once. The starting material was unstimulated CD4+ T cells sorted from spleen or lymph node cells, obtained before intestinal transplant. The origin of the receptors is a human donor who received an intestinal transplant.

The V gene is TRBV2, the J gene TRBJ2-7, with D uncertain. Germline CDR1 SNHLY, CDR2 FYNNEI. This CDR3 spans 14 amino acids. V lost 8 bases and J lost 5, with 19 bases in between. CDR3 DNA: TGTGCCAGCCACTCCGGGCTCACTCGGAACGAGCAGTACTTC. Protein product: CASHSGLTRNEQYF.

The V call is TRBV12-2, the J call TRBJ1-2; the table gives TRBD1 as D, unverified against the DNA. TRBV12-2 is assigned pseudogene status. This CDR3 is 13 amino acids long. The CDR3 bases are TGTGCAAGTCGCTTAGCAGGGGGCTATGGCTACACCTTC. Protein sequence: CASRLAGGYGYTF.

CDR3 in DNA: TGCGCCAGCAGCCAAGATACACGAGACAGGGCTTTTAAGGGAGAGACCCAGTACTTC. The encoded protein is CASSQDTRDRAFKGETQYF. The chain couples TRBV4-1 to TRBJ2-5; 7 nucleotides agree with TRBD1. The V gene's germline CDR1 is MGHRA and CDR2 YSYEKL. The CDR3 contains 19 residues. V dropped 0 bases and J dropped 4; count of bases not matched to a gene: 17.

The gene calls are TRBV7-3 and TRBJ1-3, with D possibly TRBD1 on 5 matching bases. The CDR3 spans 14 residues. Germline values: CDR1 SGHTA, CDR2 FQGTGA. V gave up 4 bases and J gave up 2 bases, with 9 bases separating them. This chain's CDR3 is CASSSGTPGNTIYF. The CDR3 DNA reads as TGTGCCAGCAGCTCCGGGACCCCTGGAAACACCATATATTTT.

The chain couples TRBV7-9 to TRBJ2-6; 7 bases are a match to TRBD2. This CDR3 comprises 15 residues. The germline gives CDR1 SEHNR, CDR2 FQNEAQ (reference sequence). V lost 11 bases to trimming and J lost 3 bases; unmatched junction nucleotides: 10. As DNA, the CDR3 is TGTGCCGGAAGATTGGGAGGGCTTGGGGCCAACGTCCTGACTTTC. Its protein product is CAGRLGGLGANVLTF.